Listed below are T cell receptor beta chains from one sample, sequenced in a study of blood T cell repertoires in COVID-19. Assay: immunoSEQ multiplex PCR; the TCRdb copy retains only in-frame clones and omits some. The sample has some 120,000 clones, roughly 90% seen once. Sample: peripheral blood. The source is a woman of 80 years or more with acute or convalescent COVID-19. Both conserved end residues are part of each CDR3. Fields, in order: CDR3 DNA, CDR3 protein, clone size, J gene, V gene, D gene, CDR3 length. The D gene is left open where the match is weak. Part of the rows lack a size; the others show once, few, many or a class for expanded clones.

cdr3_nt: TGTGCCAGCTCCGACAGCCTAAATTCACCCCTCCACTTT
cdr3_aa: CASSDSLNSPLHF
clone_size: -
j_call: TRBJ1-6
v_call: TRBV18
d_call: -
cdr3_length: 13

cdr3_nt: TGTGCCAGCAGCCAAGATAGGGACACCCTCGGGGAGACCCAGTACTTC
cdr3_aa: CASSQDRDTLGETQYF
clone_size: -
j_call: TRBJ2-5
v_call: TRBV4-2
d_call: -
cdr3_length: 16

cdr3_nt: TGTGCCAGCAGCGAAAGACAGGGAAAGAATTCACCCCTCCACTTT
cdr3_aa: CASSERQGKNSPLHF
clone_size: -
j_call: TRBJ1-6
v_call: TRBV9
d_call: TRBD1
cdr3_length: 15

cdr3_nt: TGCAGCGTTACAACCAACACTGAAGCTTTCTTT
cdr3_aa: CSVTTNTEAFF
clone_size: -
j_call: TRBJ1-1
v_call: TRBV29-1
d_call: -
cdr3_length: 11

cdr3_nt: TGTGCCAGCTCACCACAGGGGCCAGGTGGAAACACCATATATTTT
cdr3_aa: CASSPQGPGGNTIYF
clone_size: -
j_call: TRBJ1-3
v_call: TRBV18
d_call: -
cdr3_length: 15

cdr3_nt: TGCGCCAGCAGCCGGCACGGCCGGACAGGGGCAAGTGGCACAGATACGCAGTATTTT
cdr3_aa: CASSRHGRTGASGTDTQYF
clone_size: -
j_call: TRBJ2-3
v_call: TRBV4-3
d_call: TRBD1
cdr3_length: 19

cdr3_nt: TGTGCCAGCAGCAAAGCCTCCTCTAGCGGGGGGAAGACCGGGGAGCTGTTTTTT
cdr3_aa: CASSKASSSGGKTGELFF
clone_size: -
j_call: TRBJ2-2
v_call: TRBV21-1
d_call: -
cdr3_length: 18

cdr3_nt: TGTGCCAGCAGTTACTCCACGACAGGGGACGCTTTCTTT
cdr3_aa: CASSYSTTGDAFF
clone_size: -
j_call: TRBJ1-1
v_call: TRBV6-6
d_call: TRBD1
cdr3_length: 13

cdr3_nt: TGTGCCAGCAGCGTAGACCCGACAGACACCTACGAGCAGTACTTC
cdr3_aa: CASSVDPTDTYEQYF
clone_size: -
j_call: TRBJ2-7
v_call: TRBV9
d_call: -
cdr3_length: 15

cdr3_nt: TGTGCCAGTAGTATTGGGACAGGCCAGGGTGGCCCCTATGGCTACACCTTC
cdr3_aa: CASSIGTGQGGPYGYTF
clone_size: -
j_call: TRBJ1-2
v_call: TRBV19
d_call: TRBD1
cdr3_length: 17

cdr3_nt: TGTGCCAGTGAGGGCAGACTAGCGGGAGAGTCCGGGGAGCTGTTTTTT
cdr3_aa: CASEGRLAGESGELFF
clone_size: few
j_call: TRBJ2-2
v_call: TRBV19
d_call: TRBD2
cdr3_length: 16

cdr3_nt: TGTGCCAGCAGCTTCAGGCAGGGCTATGGCTACACCTTC
cdr3_aa: CASSFRQGYGYTF
clone_size: -
j_call: TRBJ1-2
v_call: TRBV7-9
d_call: -
cdr3_length: 13

cdr3_nt: TGTGCCAGCAGCGTAGAGGAGGGTACTAACTATGGCTACACCTTC
cdr3_aa: CASSVEEGTNYGYTF
clone_size: -
j_call: TRBJ1-2
v_call: TRBV9
d_call: -
cdr3_length: 15

cdr3_nt: TGCGCCAGCAGCGAGGGTTGGACTGAAGCTTTCTTT
cdr3_aa: CASSEGWTEAFF
clone_size: -
j_call: TRBJ1-1
v_call: TRBV5-1
d_call: -
cdr3_length: 12

cdr3_nt: TGTGCCAGCAGCTTAAATGGTCAGGGTTCCTATGGCTACACCTTC
cdr3_aa: CASSLNGQGSYGYTF
clone_size: -
j_call: TRBJ1-2
v_call: TRBV7-3
d_call: -
cdr3_length: 15

cdr3_nt: TGTGCGAGTCGGGGGGAACGCAGCTACAATGAGCAGTTCTTC
cdr3_aa: CASRGERSYNEQFF
clone_size: -
j_call: TRBJ2-1
v_call: TRBV19
d_call: TRBD2
cdr3_length: 14

cdr3_nt: TGTGCCAGCAGCTCGGACAGGGGTCCCCACAATGAGCAGTTCTTC
cdr3_aa: CASSSDRGPHNEQFF
clone_size: -
j_call: TRBJ2-1
v_call: TRBV7-3
d_call: TRBD1
cdr3_length: 15

cdr3_nt: TGTGCCAGCAGCTTACGCGGGGGAACTGGAAACACCATATATTTT
cdr3_aa: CASSLRGGTGNTIYF
clone_size: -
j_call: TRBJ1-3
v_call: TRBV7-9
d_call: -
cdr3_length: 15

cdr3_nt: TGCGCCAGCAGCCCCGGGACAGCTCTAGGCGAGCAGTACTTC
cdr3_aa: CASSPGTALGEQYF
clone_size: -
j_call: TRBJ2-7
v_call: TRBV5-1
d_call: TRBD1
cdr3_length: 14

cdr3_nt: TGTGCCAGCAGCCCGGGGTTCGGCTATGGCTACACCTTC
cdr3_aa: CASSPGFGYGYTF
clone_size: -
j_call: TRBJ1-2
v_call: TRBV6-5
d_call: -
cdr3_length: 13

cdr3_nt: TGTGCCACCAGTGACCTGCAGATAGCAAATGAGCAGTTCTTC
cdr3_aa: CATSDLQIANEQFF
clone_size: once
j_call: TRBJ2-1
v_call: TRBV24-1
d_call: -
cdr3_length: 14

cdr3_nt: TGTGCCAGTAGTAAAAACAGGGGCGCTGTAGTTGAAGCTTTCTTT
cdr3_aa: CASSKNRGAVVEAFF
clone_size: -
j_call: TRBJ1-1
v_call: TRBV19
d_call: TRBD1
cdr3_length: 15

cdr3_nt: TGTGCCAGCAGCTTAGCCCCTCGGGAGACCCAGTACTTC
cdr3_aa: CASSLAPRETQYF
clone_size: -
j_call: TRBJ2-5
v_call: TRBV7-9
d_call: -
cdr3_length: 13

cdr3_nt: TGCGCCAGCAGCTTGGACTTCTATGGCTACACCTTC
cdr3_aa: CASSLDFYGYTF
clone_size: few
j_call: TRBJ1-2
v_call: TRBV5-1
d_call: -
cdr3_length: 12

cdr3_nt: TGCGCCAGCAGTTCTGATGGGAGATTAGGCTACACCTTC
cdr3_aa: CASSSDGRLGYTF
clone_size: -
j_call: TRBJ1-2
v_call: TRBV5-1
d_call: -
cdr3_length: 13

cdr3_nt: TGTGCCAGCAGCTCAGGACTAGCGGGAGGAGTATGGAATGAGCAGTTCTTC
cdr3_aa: CASSSGLAGGVWNEQFF
clone_size: -
j_call: TRBJ2-1
v_call: TRBV5-4
d_call: TRBD2
cdr3_length: 17

cdr3_nt: TGCGCCAGCAGCGAACTCAGGACAACTGAAGCTTTCTTT
cdr3_aa: CASSELRTTEAFF
clone_size: -
j_call: TRBJ1-1
v_call: TRBV4-3
d_call: -
cdr3_length: 13

cdr3_nt: TGTGCCAGCTCGCCCGGGACAGGGAATCAGCCCCAGCATTTT
cdr3_aa: CASSPGTGNQPQHF
clone_size: -
j_call: TRBJ1-5
v_call: TRBV18
d_call: TRBD1
cdr3_length: 14

cdr3_nt: TGTGCCATCAGTGAGTCGACAGCGGGAGGTGGATTTGAGACCCAGTACTTC
cdr3_aa: CAISESTAGGGFETQYF
clone_size: -
j_call: TRBJ2-5
v_call: TRBV10-3
d_call: TRBD2
cdr3_length: 17

cdr3_nt: TGTGCCAGCAGCCAAGAGGGGGCGCCCATCAATGGCTACACCTTC
cdr3_aa: CASSQEGAPINGYTF
clone_size: -
j_call: TRBJ1-2
v_call: TRBV3-1/TRBV3-2
d_call: -
cdr3_length: 15

cdr3_nt: TGTGCCAGTAGTAGGGGACTAGCGGGGGGAGTTGGAAACATTCAGTACTTC
cdr3_aa: CASSRGLAGGVGNIQYF
clone_size: -
j_call: TRBJ2-4
v_call: TRBV19
d_call: TRBD2
cdr3_length: 17

cdr3_nt: TGTGCCAGCAGCTTTTGGCAGGGAGGCTATGGCTACACCTTC
cdr3_aa: CASSFWQGGYGYTF
clone_size: -
j_call: TRBJ1-2
v_call: TRBV5-6
d_call: -
cdr3_length: 14

cdr3_nt: TGTGCCAGCACCGGGACTAGTGAGCTGTTTTTT
cdr3_aa: CASTGTSELFF
clone_size: few
j_call: TRBJ2-2
v_call: TRBV6-6
d_call: TRBD2
cdr3_length: 11

cdr3_nt: TGTGCCAGTAGTATAGGGACAGGGGCCTATGGCTACACCTTC
cdr3_aa: CASSIGTGAYGYTF
clone_size: -
j_call: TRBJ1-2
v_call: TRBV19
d_call: TRBD1
cdr3_length: 14

cdr3_nt: TGCGCCAGTTCCGGGGTTGGCGTGGACACTGAAGCTTTCTTT
cdr3_aa: CASSGVGVDTEAFF
clone_size: once
j_call: TRBJ1-1
v_call: TRBV5-1
d_call: -
cdr3_length: 14

cdr3_nt: TGCGCCAGCAGCTTGGGTAGCGGGGGTATATACTCCTACAATGAGCAGTTCTTC
cdr3_aa: CASSLGSGGIYSYNEQFF
clone_size: -
j_call: TRBJ2-1
v_call: TRBV5-1
d_call: TRBD2
cdr3_length: 18

cdr3_nt: TGTGCCAGCAGTTACCAGGCAGGGGCTAACTATGGCTACACCTTC
cdr3_aa: CASSYQAGANYGYTF
clone_size: -
j_call: TRBJ1-2
v_call: TRBV6-5
d_call: -
cdr3_length: 15

cdr3_nt: TGTGCCAGCAGTCCCACTAGGTTGAGCTCCTACAATGAGCAGTTCTTC
cdr3_aa: CASSPTRLSSYNEQFF
clone_size: -
j_call: TRBJ2-1
v_call: TRBV6-2/TRBV6-3
d_call: -
cdr3_length: 16

cdr3_nt: TGCGCCAGCAGCCAAGCTCCCCGGACAGGGAACACTGAAGCTTTCTTT
cdr3_aa: CASSQAPRTGNTEAFF
clone_size: -
j_call: TRBJ1-1
v_call: TRBV5-1
d_call: TRBD1
cdr3_length: 16

cdr3_nt: TGTGCCAGCAGCCGGTCGGGACAGGGGATCACTGAAGCTTTCTTT
cdr3_aa: CASSRSGQGITEAFF
clone_size: few
j_call: TRBJ1-1
v_call: TRBV9
d_call: TRBD1
cdr3_length: 15

cdr3_nt: TGTGCCAGCAGCTCGGGATATCAAAAGGACTACACCTTC
cdr3_aa: CASSSGYQKDYTF
clone_size: -
j_call: TRBJ1-2
v_call: TRBV5-4
d_call: -
cdr3_length: 13

cdr3_nt: TGCGCCAGCAGCCAAGATAGTTCGGTCCGGGGGGGCCCCGATGAGCAGTTCTTC
cdr3_aa: CASSQDSSVRGGPDEQFF
clone_size: -
j_call: TRBJ2-1
v_call: TRBV4-1
d_call: TRBD2
cdr3_length: 18

cdr3_nt: TGTGCCATCAGTGAGATATCAGGGTCCGGGGGTAAGCAGTACTTC
cdr3_aa: CAISEISGSGGKQYF
clone_size: -
j_call: TRBJ2-7
v_call: TRBV10-3
d_call: -
cdr3_length: 15

cdr3_nt: TGTGCCAGCAGCTTAGCTCGGGGAAGCACTGAAGCTTTCTTT
cdr3_aa: CASSLARGSTEAFF
clone_size: -
j_call: TRBJ1-1
v_call: TRBV7-8
d_call: -
cdr3_length: 14